The 3 T cell receptor beta chains in this list originate from one sample, sequenced in a study of cytomegalovirus exposure and HLA in healthy donors. The PCR contained 60 Vbeta and 13 Jbeta primers. Clones were sequenced by immunoSEQ multiplex PCR, and TCRdb holds only the in-frame ones, with some missing. The sample includes tens of thousands of clones, approximately 79% seen only once; the top ten take about 2.3%. Sequences were obtained from PBMCs. The source of these receptors is a man aged 30 to 45 in good health and CMV-seronegative.

The chain employs TRBV4-1 and TRBJ1-2; a weak D match, TRBD1 (5 bases). CDR1 and CDR2 from the germline V gene are MGHRA and YSYEKL. The CDR3 is 18 residues long. V shed 5 bases and J shed 0 bases, with 22 bases lying between them. The CDR3 DNA follows: TGCGCCAGCAGCTTAATTGGGGGGAGAGGGGCTCCTAACTATGGCTACACCTTC. Residues: CASSLIGGRGAPNYGYTF.

V and J are TRBV4-3 and TRBJ1-2, with unresolved D. The CDR3 is 12 amino acids. Trimming removed 1 base at V and 6 bases at J, with 6 bases between. Germline assignment: CDR1 LGHNA and CDR2 YSLEER. CDR3 amino acids: CASSQGRDGYTF. The CDR3 DNA reads as TGCGCCAGCAGCCAAGGGAGGGATGGCTACACCTTC.

The chain uses TRBV7-2 and TRBJ2-6, with TRBD2 as a possible D gene (6 bases). The CDR3 consists of 13 residues. With 5 bases removed from V and 8 bases from J, the gap between germline ends came to 10 bases. Germline lookup yields CDR1 SGHTA and CDR2 FQGNSA. The CDR3 nucleotides read TGTGCCAGCAGCCGCGGGACGACCAACGTCCTGACTTTC. Encoded protein: CASSRGTTNVLTF. The full variable domain, completed using reference TRBV7-2 and TRBJ2-6, is GAGVSQSPSNKVTEKGKDVELRCDPISGHTALYWYRQSLGQGLEFLIYFQGNSAPDKSGLPSDRFSAERTGGSVSTLTIQRTQQEDSAVYLCASSRGTTNVLTFGAGSRLTVL.